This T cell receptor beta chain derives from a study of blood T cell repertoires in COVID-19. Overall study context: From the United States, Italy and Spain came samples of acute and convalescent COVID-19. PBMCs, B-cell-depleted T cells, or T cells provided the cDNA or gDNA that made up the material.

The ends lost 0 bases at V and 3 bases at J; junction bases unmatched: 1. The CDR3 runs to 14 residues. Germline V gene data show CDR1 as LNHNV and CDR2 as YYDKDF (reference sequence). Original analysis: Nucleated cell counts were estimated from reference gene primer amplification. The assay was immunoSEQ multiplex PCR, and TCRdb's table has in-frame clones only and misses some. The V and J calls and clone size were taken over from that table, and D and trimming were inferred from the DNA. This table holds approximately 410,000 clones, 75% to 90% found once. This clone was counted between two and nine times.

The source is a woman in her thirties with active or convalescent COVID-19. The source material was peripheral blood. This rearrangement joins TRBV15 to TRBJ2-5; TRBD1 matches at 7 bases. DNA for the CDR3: TGTGCCACCAGCAGAGATGGGACAGAAGAGACCCAGTACTTC. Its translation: CATSRDGTEETQYF.